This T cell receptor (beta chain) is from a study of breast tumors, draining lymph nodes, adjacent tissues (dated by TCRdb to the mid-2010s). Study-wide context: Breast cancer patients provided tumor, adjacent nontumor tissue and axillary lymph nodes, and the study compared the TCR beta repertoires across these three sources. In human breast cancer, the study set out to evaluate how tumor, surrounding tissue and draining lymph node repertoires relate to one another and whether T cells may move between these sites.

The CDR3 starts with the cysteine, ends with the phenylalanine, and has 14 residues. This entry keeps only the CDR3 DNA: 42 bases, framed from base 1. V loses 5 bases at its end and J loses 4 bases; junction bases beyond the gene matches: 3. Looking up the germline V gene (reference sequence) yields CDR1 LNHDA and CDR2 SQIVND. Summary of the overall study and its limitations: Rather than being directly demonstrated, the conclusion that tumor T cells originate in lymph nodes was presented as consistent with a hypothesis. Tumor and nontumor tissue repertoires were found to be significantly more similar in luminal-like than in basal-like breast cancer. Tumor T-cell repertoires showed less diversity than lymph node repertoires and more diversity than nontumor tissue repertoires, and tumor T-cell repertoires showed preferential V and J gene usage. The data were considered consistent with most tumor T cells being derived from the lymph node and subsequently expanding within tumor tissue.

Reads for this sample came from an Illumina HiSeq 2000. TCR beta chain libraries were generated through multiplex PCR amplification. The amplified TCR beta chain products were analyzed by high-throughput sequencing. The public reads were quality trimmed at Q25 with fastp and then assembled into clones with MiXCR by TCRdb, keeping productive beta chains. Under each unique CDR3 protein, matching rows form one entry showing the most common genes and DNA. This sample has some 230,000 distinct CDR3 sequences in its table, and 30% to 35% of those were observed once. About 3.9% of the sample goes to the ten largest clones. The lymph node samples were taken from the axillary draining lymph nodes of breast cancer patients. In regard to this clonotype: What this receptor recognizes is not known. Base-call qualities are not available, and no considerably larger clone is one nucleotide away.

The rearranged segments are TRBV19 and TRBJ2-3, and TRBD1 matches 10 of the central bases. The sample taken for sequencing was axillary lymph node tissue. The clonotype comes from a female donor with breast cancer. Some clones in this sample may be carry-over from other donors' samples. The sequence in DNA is TGTGCCAGTAGTGGCGGGACAGGGGCAGATACGCAGTATTTT. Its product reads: CASSGGTGADTQYF.